Following are 8 T cell receptor beta chains from one sample sequenced in a study of control samples from healthy donors and cancer patients. The method was immunoSEQ multiplex PCR; TCRdb's version includes in-frame clones alone and lacks a portion of them. The table has around 150,000 clones, around nine tenths seen once. Sequencing used blood. The origin of the receptors is a man under 40 in good health.

This clone was observed once. This chain joins TRBV10-2 and TRBJ1-5; 7 nucleotides match TRBD1. Germline V CDR1 and CDR2: WSHSY, SAAADI. The CDR3 has 13 amino acids. Trimming cost V 6 bases and J 11 bases; bases outside gene matches: 10. CDR3: CASREGTAGAQHF. The CDR3 DNA sequence: TGCGCCAGCAGAGAAGGGACAGCCGGGGCCCAGCATTTT.

The V and J genes are TRBV5-5 and TRBJ2-7; perhaps D is TRBD1 or TRBD2 (5 bases each). V was trimmed by 4 bases and J by 6 bases, leaving 14 bases between them. The CDR3 sequence is 13 residues long. Germline V gene sequence: CDR1 SGHKS, CDR2 YYEKEE (reference sequence). CDR3 in amino acids: CASSPRTGGEQYF. In DNA, the CDR3 is TGTGCCAGCAGCCCCAGGACTGGGGGCGAGCAGTACTTC.

V and J are TRBV19 and TRBJ1-2; the match to TRBD1 covers 9 bases. The V segment lost 9 bases and the J segment 4 bases; nucleotides outside the gene matches: 9. The CDR3 length is 14 residues. Germline assignment: CDR1 LNHDA and CDR2 SQIVND (reference sequence). CDR3 amino acids: CASQPRDRVYGYTF. CDR3 DNA sequence: TGTGCCAGCCAACCGCGGGACAGGGTCTATGGCTACACCTTC.

The V gene is TRBV18, the J gene TRBJ1-5; TRBD1 might be the D (5 bases). V gave up 3 bases and J gave up 2 bases, with 11 bases separating them. Germline V lookup: CDR1 KGHSH, CDR2 LQKENI. The CDR3 consists of 15 residues. The CDR3: CASSPRGDGNQPQHF. The CDR3 DNA reads TGTGCCAGCTCACCTAGGGGAGATGGCAATCAGCCCCAGCATTTT.

This rearrangement joins TRBV6-8 to TRBJ1-6; the D gene is possibly TRBD1 (5 bases). The CDR3 sequence is 15 residues long. Germline CDR1 is MNHGY and CDR2 is SAAAGT. V shed 5 bases and J shed 7 bases, with 15 bases lying between them. DNA for the CDR3: TGTGCCAGCAGTCCCCAGGGTGCAGGAAATTCACCCCTCCACTTT. This sequence encodes CASSPQGAGNSPLHF.

V is TRBV24-1 and J is TRBJ2-1, with D hard to call. CDR1 is KGHDR and CDR2 is SFDVKD in the germline V gene. V was shortened by 5 bases and J by 5 bases, with 3 bases between the two germline ends. The length of the CDR3 is 11 residues. CDR3 loop: CATSVNNEQFF. CDR3 coding DNA: TGTGCCACCAGTGTCAACAATGAGCAGTTCTTC.

The V call is TRBV2, the J call TRBJ2-1, with D possibly being TRBD1 (6 bases). Germline V gene lookup returns CDR1 SNHLY and CDR2 FYNNEI. There are 11 residues in the CDR3. V was shortened by 10 bases and J by 7 bases, with 11 bases between the two germline ends. DNA for the CDR3: TGTGCCACCCGGACAGTTAATGAGCAGTTCTTC. It codes for CATRTVNEQFF.

The chain couples TRBV5-6 to TRBJ2-7, with a possible D match to TRBD2 (5 bases). Trimming shortened V by 4 bases and J by 5 bases, and 13 bases separated the two germline ends. This CDR3 region has 13 residues. Germline assignment: CDR1 SGHDT and CDR2 YYEEEE. CDR3 nucleotide sequence: TGTGCCAGCAGCCCGAGCGGAAGGGACGAGCAGTACTTC. Translating gives CASSPSGRDEQYF.